A single sample gave rise to the 26 T cell receptor beta chains below, sequenced in a study of vaccination and CD4 T cells after COVID-19. Cultured CD4+ T-cell DNA underwent Oncomine TCR Beta short-read sequencing. TCRdb recomputed calls from the PCR reads with MiXCR, one row per CDR3 protein. Of about 12,000 distinct CDR3 sequences in the sample, around 48% were seen once. Treatment noted: approximately nine-day PBMC culture with coronavirus spike peptide pools or control peptides (ViraFEST assay). No antigens are known for them. What was sequenced was CD4+ T cells from blood, cultured in vitro. The receptor set was obtained from a human donor who had recovered from COVID-19.

The rearrangement links TRBV5-1 to TRBJ2-3, with 9 bases lining up with TRBD1. With 4 bases clipped from V and 4 bases from J, the junction kept 4 bases outside the gene matches. From germline, CDR1 is SGHRS and CDR2 YFSETQ. The CDR3 length is 14 residues. CDR3 nucleotide sequence: TGCGCCAGCAGCCTACAGGGGGCTGCAGATACGCAGTATTTT. Amino acids: CASSLQGAADTQYF.

This chain connects TRBV12-3 or TRBV12-4 to TRBJ2-3, with a tentative D call TRBD2 (5 bases). CDR3 length equals 14 residues. Trimming removed 5 bases from V and 2 bases from J, with 11 bases in between. The CDR3 loop is CASSPDYSTDTQYF. As DNA, the CDR3 is TGTGCCAGCAGTCCTGACTACTCCACAGATACGCAGTATTTT.

This clonotype was seen only a few times. As DNA, the CDR3 is TGCAGTGCTTTAGCGGGGTTAGCCAAAAACATTCAGTACTTC. It encodes CSALAGLAKNIQYF. The chain is built from TRBV20-1 and TRBJ2-4, with 8 positions matching TRBD2. Germline assignment: CDR1 DFQATT and CDR2 SNEGSKA (reference sequence). CDR3 size: 14 residues. V lost 5 bases and J lost 0; bases outside the gene matches: 3.

This clonotype was recorded a few times. The V call is TRBV19, the J call TRBJ1-6; 7 bases match TRBD1. The CDR3 contains 12 residues. Germline trimming cut 9 bases from V and 9 bases from J; bases unmatched to any gene: 5. The V gene's germline CDR1 is LNHDA and CDR2 SQIVND (reference sequence). CDR3 sequence reads: CASGTDSSPLHF. The CDR3 bases are TGTGCCAGCGGGACAGATTCTTCACCCCTCCACTTT.

J is TRBJ2-5 and V is TRBV28; D uncertain. The CDR3 runs 14 residues. Germline V gene lookup returns CDR1 MDHEN and CDR2 SYDVKM. V dropped 6 bases and J dropped 5 bases, with 16 bases sitting between them. The CDR3 bases are TGTGCCAGCAGCCTCAATGGAAACTGGGAGACCCAGTACTTC. As protein: CASSLNGNWETQYF.

The V gene is TRBV19, the J gene TRBJ1-5; TRBD1 matches 9 bases. The CDR3 contains 14 residues. Per germline, CDR1 LNHDA and CDR2 SQIVND (reference sequence). V shed 6 bases, J shed 6 bases, and the junction held 6 bases outside the gene matches. This CDR3 is CASRVQGARQPQHF. DNA for the CDR3: TGTGCCAGTAGGGTACAGGGGGCGCGTCAGCCCCAGCATTTT.

The chain couples TRBV15 to TRBJ1-2; 9 bases map to TRBD1. J lost 4 bases, V lost 0 bases, and 6 bases had no gene match. The CDR3 has 16 amino acids. In germline, CDR1 is LNHNV, CDR2 YYDKDF (reference sequence). CDR3 DNA: TGTGCCACCAGCAGAGATCGCGGGACAGGGTCCTATGGCTACACCTTC. Translated, it gives CATSRDRGTGSYGYTF.

The chain is built from TRBV28 and TRBJ1-5, with D possibly TRBD1 on 5 matching bases. Germline CDR1 reads MDHEN; CDR2 reads SYDVKM. The CDR3 extends over 13 amino acids. V dropped 5 bases and J dropped 9 bases, with 14 bases sitting between them. For the CDR3, the DNA is TGTGCCAGCAGTAAACAGGTCTTCGGGCCCCAGCATTTT. It codes for CASSKQVFGPQHF.

The chain combines TRBV7-9 with TRBJ2-2, with a tentative D call TRBD2 (6 bases). V lost 3 bases and J 4 bases, leaving 12 bases between the germline ends. Germline CDR1 SEHNR, CDR2 FQNEAQ (reference sequence). CDR3 length: 15 residues. CDR3 sequence (DNA): TGTGCCAGCAGCTTTCAGGGCGGGGTCACCGGGGAGCTGTTTTTT. This translates into CASSFQGGVTGELFF.

The DNA of the CDR3 is TGTGCCAGTAGTATTGGTGGACTAGCGGTTCACAATGAGCAGTTCTTC. Amino acids: CASSIGGLAVHNEQFF. The genes are TRBV19 and TRBJ2-1; 10 bases are shared with TRBD2. Germline trimming cut 3 bases from V and 5 bases from J; bases unmatched to any gene: 7. Germline V gene data show CDR1 as LNHDA and CDR2 as SQIVND (reference sequence). This CDR3 comprises 16 residues.

The chain uses TRBV4-3 and TRBJ2-1; D remains ambiguous. This CDR3 contains 13 residues. The V and J ends lost 0 bases and 8 bases respectively, with 8 bases between them. Germline V gene lookup returns CDR1 LGHNA and CDR2 YSLEER. The CDR3 sequence: CASSQDRYDEQFF. CDR3 sequence (DNA): TGCGCCAGCAGCCAAGATAGATACGATGAGCAGTTCTTC.

V usage is TRBV12-3 or TRBV12-4 and J usage is TRBJ2-2; a weak D match, TRBD2 (6 bases). The CDR3 runs 17 residues. Trimming took off 6 bases at V and 6 bases at J, with 23 bases between the two ends. The CDR3 coding sequence is TGTGCCAGCAGGCCGGGATGGGGTAGCGGACACGCCGGGGAGCTGTTTTTT. Protein product: CASRPGWGSGHAGELFF.

This chain joins TRBV6-5 and TRBJ2-3; TRBD1 matches 11 bases. Per germline, CDR1 MNHEY and CDR2 SVGAGI. This CDR3 region has 17 residues. V gave up 0 bases and J gave up 0 bases; unmatched junction bases: 2. The CDR3, as DNA: TGTGCCAGCAGTTACTCAGGGACAGGGGGTAGCACAGATACGCAGTATTTT. Protein sequence: CASSYSGTGGSTDTQYF.

This chain joins TRBV7-9 and TRBJ2-7; D is uncertain. Germline V gene data show CDR1 as SEHNR and CDR2 as FQNEAQ (reference sequence). Trimming cost V 2 bases and J 6 bases, with 14 bases left between them. The CDR3 contains 14 residues. The CDR3 bases are TGTGCCAGCAGCTTAAACTCAGGTTCACCCGAGCAGTACTTC. Amino acids: CASSLNSGSPEQYF.

Within the sample, this clonotype is medium-sized. The V gene is TRBV30, the J gene TRBJ1-5; 9 positions match TRBD1. The CDR3 length is 13 residues. The germline V gene has CDR1 GTSNPN and CDR2 SVGIG (reference sequence). V shed 3 bases and J 4 bases; nucleotides not matched to a gene: 1. This CDR3 reads CAWSGTGNQPQHF. The CDR3 region has the DNA TGTGCCTGGAGCGGGACAGGGAATCAGCCCCAGCATTTT.

The chain is built from TRBV6-2 or TRBV6-3 and TRBJ1-1; 7 nucleotides agree with TRBD1. Germline V gives CDR1 MNHEY, CDR2 SVGEGT. J lost 2 bases, V lost 6 bases, and 6 bases had no gene match. CDR3 length equals 14 residues. The CDR3 protein is CASSTQGINTEAFF. CDR3 bases: TGTGCCAGCAGCACACAGGGGATCAACACTGAAGCTTTCTTT.

This clonotype was found a few times. The rearrangement joins TRBV7-2 to TRBJ2-3; 10 bases are shared with TRBD2. The CDR3 spans 16 residues. After removal of 5 bases from V and 2 bases from J, the junction contained 7 bases not matched to a gene. Germline V gene data show CDR1 as SGHTA and CDR2 as FQGNSA. CDR3 DNA sequence: TGTGCCAGCAGCGTAGGGACTAGCGTACACACAGATACGCAGTATTTT. Amino acids: CASSVGTSVHTDTQYF.

The rearrangement uses TRBV11-2 and TRBJ1-1, with 8 bases matching TRBD1. Germline V CDR1 and CDR2: SGHAT, FQNNGV. V lost 7 bases, J lost 8 bases, and 6 bases stayed unmatched. The CDR3 runs to 12 residues. This CDR3 reads CASNLRTGEAFF. In nucleotides, the CDR3 is TGTGCCAGCAACCTACGGACAGGGGAAGCTTTCTTT.

This sequence joins TRBV2 and TRBJ2-1, with TRBD2 identical over 13 bases. The germline gives CDR1 SNHLY, CDR2 FYNNEI. The V segment lost 5 bases and the J segment 4 bases; nucleotides outside the gene matches: 8. This CDR3 has 17 residues. The CDR3 spells CASSPGLAGVGYNEQFF. The CDR3 DNA follows: TGTGCCAGCAGTCCCGGACTAGCGGGAGTCGGGTACAATGAGCAGTTCTTC.

This clonotype was counted only a few times. The CDR3 reads CASSLFAVMNTEAFF. DNA of the CDR3: TGTGCCAGCAGCTTATTCGCGGTCATGAACACTGAAGCTTTCTTT. The chain has TRBV7-3 and TRBJ1-1; D uncertain. The CDR3 runs 15 residues. Germline V gives CDR1 SGHTA, CDR2 FQGTGA. The V end lost 2 bases, the J end lost 0 bases, and 10 bases lay between the germline ends.

This chain joins TRBV6-1 and TRBJ2-1; 13 bases fit TRBD2. Unmatched junction bases numbered 4, after V lost 5 bases and J lost 3 bases. Looked up from germline, CDR1 is MNHNS and CDR2 is SASEGT. The CDR3 sequence is 16 residues long. CDR3 in DNA: TGTGCCAGCAGTAGAGGGACTAGCGGGAACTACAATGAGCAGTTCTTC. Translating gives CASSRGTSGNYNEQFF.

The chain couples TRBV12-3 or TRBV12-4 to TRBJ2-5; D remains ambiguous. V was pared by 3 bases and J by 5 bases, with 7 bases between. There are 12 residues in the CDR3. The CDR3, as DNA: TGTGCCAGCAGTTTCCAAGAGGAGACCCAGTACTTC. It specifies CASSFQEETQYF.

The chain is built from TRBV6-1 and TRBJ1-1, with a weak D call TRBD1 (6 bases). V was shortened by 6 bases and J by 0 bases, with 11 bases between the two germline ends. This CDR3 has 14 amino acids. Per germline, CDR1 MNHNS and CDR2 SASEGT. The CDR3 region is CASRPTGMNTEAFF. CDR3 DNA sequence: TGTGCCAGCAGGCCAACAGGGATGAACACTGAAGCTTTCTTT.

V is TRBV7-2 and J is TRBJ2-1; 15 bases match TRBD2. Germline V lookup: CDR1 SGHTA, CDR2 FQGNSA. The CDR3 spans 16 residues. The ends lost 0 bases at V and 7 bases at J; junction bases unmatched: 1. CDR3 coding DNA: TGTGCCAGCAGCTTAGCAGGGACTAGCGGGAGGAATGAGCAGTTCTTC. The encoded protein is CASSLAGTSGRNEQFF.

The chain links TRBV5-6 to TRBJ2-3; 9 nucleotides agree with TRBD1. Germline assignment: CDR1 SGHDT and CDR2 YYEEEE. The V segment lost 0 bases and the J segment 2 bases; nucleotides outside the gene matches: 4. The CDR3 runs 16 residues. CDR3 in amino acids: CASSLGTGDPTDTQYF. The CDR3, as DNA: TGTGCCAGCAGCTTGGGGACAGGGGACCCCACAGATACGCAGTATTTT.

The CDR3 sequence is CASTRQGGRDTEAFF. The CDR3 DNA reads TGTGCCAGTACCCGACAGGGGGGAAGGGACACTGAAGCTTTCTTT. This chain links TRBV19 with TRBJ1-1, with TRBD1 matching over 9 bases. This CDR3 is 15 amino acids long. Germline-derived CDR1 and CDR2 are LNHDA and SQIVND (reference sequence). After removal of 7 bases from V and 3 bases from J, the junction contained 9 bases not matched to a gene.